This T cell receptor (beta chain) was sequenced in a study of T cell repertoires in breast cancer. Blocking oligonucleotides added to a second nested PCR suppressed unpaired genes. TCRdb processed the emulsion pairing reads anew with MiXCR; each CDR3 protein has one entry. The repertoire has tens of thousands of distinct CDR3 sequences, under 50% of them found once; the top ten carry around three fifths. Germline-derived CDR1 and CDR2 are DFQATT and SNEGSKA (reference sequence). This CDR3 region has 14 residues. V shed 2 bases, J shed 5 bases, and the junction held 6 bases outside the gene matches. Findings and limits, study-wide: Possibly tumor-specific: roughly 17 TCR pairs in seven or more tumors, rare in control blood.

An expanded emulsion RT-PCR with primers for all TCR V genes paired CD8+ T cell chains. In its sample, this clonotype was seen many times. The antigen is not known. The sequence derives from a pool of human donors with breast cancer or a healthy control (not recorded which). The chain is built from TRBV20-1 and TRBJ2-1; 7 bases are shared with TRBD2. The material sequenced was CD8+ T cells. CDR3 residues: CSARLWTSNNEQFF. CDR3 DNA: TGCAGTGCTAGATTGTGGACTAGTAACAATGAGCAGTTCTTC.